Reported below is one T cell receptor (beta chain). The sample belongs to a study of blood T cell repertoires in COVID-19. Germline CDR1 is WSHSY and CDR2 is SAAADI. The CDR3 is made up of 14 amino acids. V was pared by 3 bases and J by 4 bases, with 5 bases of the junction left unmatched. Clones were read by immunoSEQ multiplex PCR, and TCRdb kept only the in-frame ones, dropping some. Of fewer than 70,000 clones in the sample, 78% are singletons; the top ten hold approximately 4.9%. Sequenced sample: peripheral blood. The sequence was collected from a human donor in a cohort sampled during active COVID-19. V is TRBV10-2 and J is TRBJ1-2; 7 bases align to TRBD1. The CDR3 reads CASSEGGRVYGYTF. DNA for the CDR3: TGCGCCAGCAGTGAAGGGGGCAGAGTCTATGGCTACACCTTC.